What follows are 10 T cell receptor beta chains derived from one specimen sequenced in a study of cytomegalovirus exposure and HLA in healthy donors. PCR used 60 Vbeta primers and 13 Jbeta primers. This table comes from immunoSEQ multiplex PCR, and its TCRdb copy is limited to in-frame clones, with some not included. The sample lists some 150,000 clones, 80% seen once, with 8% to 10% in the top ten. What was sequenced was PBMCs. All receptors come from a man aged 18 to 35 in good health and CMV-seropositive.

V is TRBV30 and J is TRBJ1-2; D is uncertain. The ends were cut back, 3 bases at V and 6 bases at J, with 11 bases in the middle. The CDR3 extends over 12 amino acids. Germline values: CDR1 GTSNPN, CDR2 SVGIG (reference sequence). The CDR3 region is CAWSPDGDGYTF. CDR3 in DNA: TGTGCCTGGAGCCCAGACGGGGATGGCTACACCTTC.

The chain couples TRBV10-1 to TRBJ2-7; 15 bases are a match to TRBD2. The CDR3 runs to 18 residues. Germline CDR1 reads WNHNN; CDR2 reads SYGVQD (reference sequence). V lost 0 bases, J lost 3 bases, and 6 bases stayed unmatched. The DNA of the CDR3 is TGCGCCAGCAGTGAGTCTGGGACTAGCGGGAGGCCGTACTACGAGCAGTACTTC. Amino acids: CASSESGTSGRPYYEQYF.

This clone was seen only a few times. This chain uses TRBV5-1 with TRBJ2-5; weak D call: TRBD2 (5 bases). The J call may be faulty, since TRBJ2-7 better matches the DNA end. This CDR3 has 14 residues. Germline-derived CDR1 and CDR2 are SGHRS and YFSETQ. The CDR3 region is CASSFRPGSDEQYF. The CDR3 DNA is TGCGCCAGCAGCTTTAGACCGGGGTCCGACGAGCAGTACTTC.

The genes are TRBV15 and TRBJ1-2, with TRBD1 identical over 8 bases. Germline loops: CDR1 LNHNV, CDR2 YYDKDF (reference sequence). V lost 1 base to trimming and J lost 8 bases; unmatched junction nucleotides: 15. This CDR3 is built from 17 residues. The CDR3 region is CATSRVHPGQDSRGYTF. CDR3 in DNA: TGTGCCACCAGCAGAGTCCATCCGGGACAGGACTCAAGGGGCTACACCTTC.

The CDR3 sequence is CASSYMDRGNYGYTF. The CDR3 coding sequence is TGTGCCAGCAGTTACATGGACAGGGGGAACTATGGCTACACCTTC. The chain couples TRBV6-5 to TRBJ1-2; 10 bases align to TRBD1. Trimming at V came to 2 bases and at J to 2 bases, leaving 2 bases not matched to a gene. Germline loops: CDR1 MNHEY, CDR2 SVGAGI. This CDR3 has 15 residues.

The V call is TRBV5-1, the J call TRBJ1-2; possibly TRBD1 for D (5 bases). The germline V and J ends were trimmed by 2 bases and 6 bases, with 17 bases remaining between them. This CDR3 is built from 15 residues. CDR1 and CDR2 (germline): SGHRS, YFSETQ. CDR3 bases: TGCGCCAGCAGCTTAGTAACCGGGGGAAGGGATGGCTACACCTTC. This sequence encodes CASSLVTGGRDGYTF.

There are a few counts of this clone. CDR3 sequence reads: CASSLTGGRETQYF. CDR3 nucleotide sequence: TGTGCCAGCAGCCTAACAGGGGGACGCGAGACCCAGTACTTC. The genes are TRBV6-1 and TRBJ2-5, with TRBD1 matching 8 bases. The CDR3 is 14 residues long. Looked up from germline, CDR1 is MNHNS and CDR2 is SASEGT. V gave up 6 bases and J gave up 5 bases; unmatched junction bases: 8.

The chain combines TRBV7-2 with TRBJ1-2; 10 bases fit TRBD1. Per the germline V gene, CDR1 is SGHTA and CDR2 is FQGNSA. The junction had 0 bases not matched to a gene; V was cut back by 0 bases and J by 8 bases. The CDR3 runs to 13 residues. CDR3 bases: TGTGCCAGCAGCTTAGCGGGACAGGGGGGCTACACCTTC. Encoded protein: CASSLAGQGGYTF. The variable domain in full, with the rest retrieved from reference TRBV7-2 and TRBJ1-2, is GAGVSQSPSNKVTEKGKDVELRCDPISGHTALYWYRQSLGQGLEFLIYFQGNSAPDKSGLPSDRFSAERTGGSVSTLTIQRTQQEDSAVYLCASSLAGQGGYTFGSGTRLTVV.

The CDR3 DNA sequence: TGTGCCAGCAGCGTAGGGTCAGGGTCCTATAATTCACCCCTCCACTTT. Residues: CASSVGSGSYNSPLHF. The V and J genes are TRBV9 and TRBJ1-6; possible D gene TRBD1, 5 bases. In germline, CDR1 is SGDLS, CDR2 YYNGEE. V was clipped by 0 bases and J by 1 base, with 8 bases between them. The length of the CDR3 is 16 residues.

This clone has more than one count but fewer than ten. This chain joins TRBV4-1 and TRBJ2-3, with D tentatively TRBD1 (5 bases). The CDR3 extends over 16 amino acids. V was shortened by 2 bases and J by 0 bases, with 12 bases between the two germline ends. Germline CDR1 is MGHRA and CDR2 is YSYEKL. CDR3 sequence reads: CASSQQGRASTDTQYF. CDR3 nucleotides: TGCGCCAGCAGCCAACAAGGCAGGGCAAGCACAGATACGCAGTATTTT.